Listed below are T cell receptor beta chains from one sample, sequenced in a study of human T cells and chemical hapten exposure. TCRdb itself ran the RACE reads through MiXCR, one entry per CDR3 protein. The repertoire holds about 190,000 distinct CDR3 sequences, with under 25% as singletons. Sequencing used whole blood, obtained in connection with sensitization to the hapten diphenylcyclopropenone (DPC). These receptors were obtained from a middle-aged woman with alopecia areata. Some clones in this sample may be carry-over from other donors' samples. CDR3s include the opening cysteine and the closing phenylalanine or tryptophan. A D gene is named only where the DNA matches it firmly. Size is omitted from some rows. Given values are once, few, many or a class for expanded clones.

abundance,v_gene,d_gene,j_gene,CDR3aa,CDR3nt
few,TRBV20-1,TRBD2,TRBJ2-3,CSARTSGAGSHTQYF,TGCAGTGCTAGGACTAGCGGGGCCGGCTCGCATACGCAGTATTTT
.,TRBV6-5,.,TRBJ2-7,CASRRQASYEQYF,TGTGCCAGCAGAAGACAGGCCTCCTACGAGCAGTACTTC
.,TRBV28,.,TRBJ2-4,CASSFRGHLGNIQYF,TGTGCCAGCAGTTTTAGAGGCCACCTCGGAAACATTCAGTACTTC
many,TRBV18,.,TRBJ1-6,CASSRTGRNSPLHF,TGTGCCAGCTCCCGTACGGGGCGGAATTCACCCCTCCACTTT
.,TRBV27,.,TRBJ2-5,CASSDGQTQYF,TGTGCCAGCAGCGATGGGCAGACCCAGTACTTC
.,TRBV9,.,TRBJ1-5,CASSENTYNQPQHF,TGTGCCAGCAGCGAGAACACCTACAATCAGCCCCAGCATTTT
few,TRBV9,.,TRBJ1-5,CASSVAVGQPQHF,TGTGCCAGCAGCGTAGCGGTAGGCCAGCCCCAGCATTTT
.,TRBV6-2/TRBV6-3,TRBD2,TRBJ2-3,CASRPTSEADTQYF,TGTGCCAGCAGGCCAACTAGCGAAGCAGATACGCAGTATTTT
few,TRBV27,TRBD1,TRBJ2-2,CASSLRTGHTGELFF,TGTGCCAGCAGTTTAAGGACAGGTCACACCGGGGAGCTGTTTTTT
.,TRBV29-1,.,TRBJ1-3,CSVEVLSGNTIYF,TGCAGCGTTGAAGTGCTCTCTGGAAACACCATATATTTT
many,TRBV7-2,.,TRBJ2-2,CASSPYTGELFF,TGTGCCAGCAGCCCTTACACCGGGGAGCTGTTTTTT
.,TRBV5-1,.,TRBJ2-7,CASSLGLVGSYEQYF,TGCGCCAGCAGTCTCGGACTGGTGGGGTCCTACGAGCAGTACTTC
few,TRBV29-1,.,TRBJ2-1,CSVTRAVTYNEQFF,TGCAGCGTCACCCGGGCAGTCACCTACAATGAGCAGTTCTTC
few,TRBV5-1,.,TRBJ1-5,CASSPGTPNQPQHF,TGCGCCAGCAGCCCCGGGACACCGAATCAGCCCCAGCATTTT
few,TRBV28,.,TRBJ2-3,CALAPSSTDTQYF,TGTGCCTTAGCGCCGTCGAGCACAGATACGCAGTATTTT
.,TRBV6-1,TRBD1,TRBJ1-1,CASSARTGSNTEAFF,TGTGCCAGCAGTGCACGGACAGGGTCGAACACTGAAGCTTTCTTT
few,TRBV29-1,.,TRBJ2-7,CAPPVDEYEQYF,TGCGCGCCCCCGGTAGATGAGTACGAGCAGTACTTC
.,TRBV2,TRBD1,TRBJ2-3,CASSEVDRDRGFETDTQYF,TGTGCCAGCAGTGAAGTCGACCGGGACAGGGGGTTTGAGACAGATACGCAGTATTTT
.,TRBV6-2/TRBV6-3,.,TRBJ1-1,CASMPQGWDTEAFF,TGTGCCAGCATGCCCCAGGGGTGGGACACTGAAGCTTTCTTT
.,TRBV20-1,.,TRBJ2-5,CSATQETQYF,TGCAGTGCTACCCAAGAGACCCAGTACTTC
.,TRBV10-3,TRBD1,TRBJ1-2,CAISGTGVGGYTF,TGTGCCATCAGTGGGACAGGGGTTGGAGGCTACACCTTC
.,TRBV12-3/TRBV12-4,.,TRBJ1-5,CASSEGNSNQPQHF,TGTGCCAGCAGTGAAGGTAATAGCAATCAGCCCCAGCATTTT
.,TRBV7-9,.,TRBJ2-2,CASSSPTPDGELFF,TGTGCCAGCAGCTCACCCACCCCGGACGGGGAGCTGTTTTTT
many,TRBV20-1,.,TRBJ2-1,CSARRGIYNEQFF,TGCAGTGCTAGGAGGGGCATCTACAATGAGCAGTTCTTC
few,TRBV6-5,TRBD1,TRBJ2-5,CASSSSGTGGAQYF,TGTGCCAGCAGTTCGTCCGGGACAGGGGGGGCCCAGTACTTC
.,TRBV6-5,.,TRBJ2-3,CASSYSGRTNTDTQYF,TGTGCCAGCAGTTACTCTGGCAGGACGAACACAGATACGCAGTATTTT
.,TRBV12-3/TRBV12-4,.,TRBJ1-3,CASRRNTIYF,TGTGCCAGCAGGCGAAACACCATATATTTT
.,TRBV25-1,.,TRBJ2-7,CASIPREREWEQYF,TGTGCCAGCATACCCCGGGAGAGGGAGTGGGAGCAGTACTTC
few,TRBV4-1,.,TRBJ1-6,CASSHLSREDNSPLHF,TGCGCCAGCAGCCACCTCAGCAGAGAAGATAATTCACCCCTCCACTTT
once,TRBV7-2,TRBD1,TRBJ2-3,CASSVRPAGGLTSDTQYF,TGTGCCAGCAGCGTCCGCCCGGCAGGGGGCTTGACGTCGGATACGCAGTATTTT